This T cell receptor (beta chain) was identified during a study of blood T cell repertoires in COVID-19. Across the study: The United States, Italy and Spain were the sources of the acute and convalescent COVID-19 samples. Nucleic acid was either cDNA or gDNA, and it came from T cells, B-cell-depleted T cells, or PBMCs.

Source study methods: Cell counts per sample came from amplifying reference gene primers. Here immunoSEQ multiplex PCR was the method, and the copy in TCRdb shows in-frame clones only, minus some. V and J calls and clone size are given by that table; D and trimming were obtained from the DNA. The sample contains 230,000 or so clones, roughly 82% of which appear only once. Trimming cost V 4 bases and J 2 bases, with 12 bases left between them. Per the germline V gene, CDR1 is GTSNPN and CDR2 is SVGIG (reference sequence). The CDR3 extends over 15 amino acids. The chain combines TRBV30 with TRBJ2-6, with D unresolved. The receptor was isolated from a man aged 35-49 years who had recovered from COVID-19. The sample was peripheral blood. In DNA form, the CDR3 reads TGTGCCTGGAAACGTACATCGCCTGGGGCCAACGTCCTGACTTTC. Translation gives CAWKRTSPGANVLTF.